This T cell receptor (beta chain) was obtained from a study of T cell responses to AZD1222 COVID-19 vaccine. Notes on the study in general: Unmutated variant regions are reportedly targeted by nearly half of spike-specific TCRs. Vaccination with two AZD1222 doses was followed by a rise in Spike-specific TCR breadth and depth. The study sampled repertoires only after the peak T cell response. White British ancestry dominated among donors, who included more females, and clonal diversity was possibly underestimated.

Produced via immunoSEQ multiplex PCR; TCRdb's table is partial and in-frame only. The sample includes 150,000 to 200,000 clones, around nine tenths of them seen just once. The ends were cut back, 3 bases at V and 0 bases at J, with 14 bases in the middle. Germline CDR1 reads MDHEN; CDR2 reads SYDVKM. CDR3 length: 16 amino acids. This clone was observed a few times. No antigen is known for it. The starting material was peripheral blood, obtained on day 0 of AZD1222 vaccination. The sequence came from an adult in good health. The chain employs TRBV28 and TRBJ1-1; no reliable D call. The DNA of the CDR3 is TGTGCCAGCAGTTTGGAGCCATTTAAGCTGAACACTGAAGCTTTCTTT. Its protein is CASSLEPFKLNTEAFF.